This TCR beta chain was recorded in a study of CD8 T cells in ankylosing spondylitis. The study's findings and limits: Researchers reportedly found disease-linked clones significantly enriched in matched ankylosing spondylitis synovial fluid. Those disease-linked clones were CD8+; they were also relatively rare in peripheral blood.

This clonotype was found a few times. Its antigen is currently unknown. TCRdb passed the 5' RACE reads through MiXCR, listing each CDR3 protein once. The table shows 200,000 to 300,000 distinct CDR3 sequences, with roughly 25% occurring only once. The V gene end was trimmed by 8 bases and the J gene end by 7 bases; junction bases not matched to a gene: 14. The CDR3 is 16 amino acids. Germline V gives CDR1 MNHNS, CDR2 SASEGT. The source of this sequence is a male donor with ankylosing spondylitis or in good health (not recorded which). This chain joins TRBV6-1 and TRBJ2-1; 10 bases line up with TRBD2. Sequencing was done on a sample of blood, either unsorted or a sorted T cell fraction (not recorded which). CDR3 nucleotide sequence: TGTGCCAGCTTTTTGGGCCTAGCGGGGGTGGGGAATGAGCAGTTCTTC. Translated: CASFLGLAGVGNEQFF.